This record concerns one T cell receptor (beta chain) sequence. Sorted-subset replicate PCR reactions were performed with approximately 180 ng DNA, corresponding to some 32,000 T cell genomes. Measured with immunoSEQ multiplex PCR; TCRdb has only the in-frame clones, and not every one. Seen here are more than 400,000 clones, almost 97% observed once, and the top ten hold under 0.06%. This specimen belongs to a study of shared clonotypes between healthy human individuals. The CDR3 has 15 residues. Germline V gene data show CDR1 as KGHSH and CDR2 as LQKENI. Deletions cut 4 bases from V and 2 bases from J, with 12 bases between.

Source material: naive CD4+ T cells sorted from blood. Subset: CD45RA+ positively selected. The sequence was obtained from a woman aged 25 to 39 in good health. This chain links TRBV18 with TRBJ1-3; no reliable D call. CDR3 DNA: TGTGCCAGCTCACTAAAGGGAGTGGCTGGAAACACCATATATTTT. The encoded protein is CASSLKGVAGNTIYF. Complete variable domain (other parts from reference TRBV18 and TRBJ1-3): NAGVMQNPRHLVRRRGQEARLRCSPMKGHSHVYWYRQLPEEGLKFMVYLQKENIIDESGMPKERFSAEFPKEGPSILRIQQVVRGDSAAYFCASSLKGVAGNTIYFGEGSWLTVV.